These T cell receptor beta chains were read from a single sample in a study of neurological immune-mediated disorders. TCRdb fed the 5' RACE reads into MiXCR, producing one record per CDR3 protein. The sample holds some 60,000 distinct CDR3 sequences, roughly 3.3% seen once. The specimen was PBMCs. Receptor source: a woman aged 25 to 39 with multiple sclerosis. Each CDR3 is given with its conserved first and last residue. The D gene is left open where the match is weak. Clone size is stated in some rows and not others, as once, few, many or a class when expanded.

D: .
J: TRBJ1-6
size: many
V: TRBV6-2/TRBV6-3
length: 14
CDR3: CATHGRGENSPLHF
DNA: TGTGCCACCCATGGCCGGGGGGAAAATTCACCCCTCCACTTT

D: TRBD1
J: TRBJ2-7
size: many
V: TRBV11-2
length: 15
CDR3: CASTLQGQGNYEQYF
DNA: TGTGCCAGCACCCTGCAAGGACAGGGAAACTACGAGCAGTACTTC

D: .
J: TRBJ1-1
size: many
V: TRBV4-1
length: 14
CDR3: CASSQARQAHEAFF
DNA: TGCGCCAGCAGCCAAGCGCGGCAGGCCCATGAAGCTTTCTTT

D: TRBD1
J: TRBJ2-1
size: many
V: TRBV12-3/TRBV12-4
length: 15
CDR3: CASSLEGQGANEQFF
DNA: TGTGCCAGCAGTTTAGAGGGACAGGGGGCCAATGAGCAGTTCTTC

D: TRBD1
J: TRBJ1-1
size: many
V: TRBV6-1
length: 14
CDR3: CASSEAVGQIEAFF
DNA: TGTGCCAGCAGTGAAGCGGTGGGACAGATTGAAGCTTTCTTT

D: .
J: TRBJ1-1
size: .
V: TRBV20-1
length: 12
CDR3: CSAREGATEAFF
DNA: TGCAGTGCTAGAGAAGGCGCGACTGAAGCTTTCTTT

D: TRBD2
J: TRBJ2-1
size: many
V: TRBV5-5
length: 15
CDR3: CASREVAGGFYEQFF
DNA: TGTGCCAGCAGGGAAGTAGCGGGAGGTTTCTATGAGCAGTTCTTC

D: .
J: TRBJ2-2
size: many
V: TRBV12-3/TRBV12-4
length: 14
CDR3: CASSPQLGAGELFF
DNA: TGTGCCAGCAGTCCCCAATTAGGGGCCGGGGAGCTGTTTTTT

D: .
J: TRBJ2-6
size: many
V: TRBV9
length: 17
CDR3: CASSVRGDGTGANVLTF
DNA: TGTGCCAGCAGCGTAAGAGGGGACGGGACTGGGGCCAACGTCCTGACTTTC

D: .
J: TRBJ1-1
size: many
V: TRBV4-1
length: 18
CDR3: CASSQVRGGGVPNTEAFF
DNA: TGCGCCAGCAGCCAAGTTAGGGGGGGAGGCGTACCGAACACTGAAGCTTTCTTT

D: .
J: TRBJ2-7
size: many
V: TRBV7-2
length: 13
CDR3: CASSLYGGTEQYF
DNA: TGTGCCAGCAGCTTATATGGCGGGACAGAGCAGTACTTC

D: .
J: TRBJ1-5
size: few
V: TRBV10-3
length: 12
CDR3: CATRKGNQPQHF
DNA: TGTGCCACCCGAAAGGGAAATCAGCCCCAGCATTTT

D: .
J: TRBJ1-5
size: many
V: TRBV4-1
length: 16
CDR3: CASSPQGIGVGQPQHF
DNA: TGCGCCAGCAGCCCCCAGGGAATAGGGGTTGGTCAGCCCCAGCATTTT

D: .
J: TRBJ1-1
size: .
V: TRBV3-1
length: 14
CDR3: CASSHGGRNTEAFF
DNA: TGTGCCAGCAGCCACGGGGGGCGGAACACTGAAGCTTTCTTT

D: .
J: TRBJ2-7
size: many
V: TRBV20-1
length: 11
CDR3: CSASLENEQYF
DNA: TGCAGTGCTAGTTTAGAAAACGAGCAGTACTTC

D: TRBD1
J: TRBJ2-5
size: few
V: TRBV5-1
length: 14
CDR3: CASSGGQGQETQYF
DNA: TGCGCCAGCAGCGGGGGACAGGGGCAAGAGACCCAGTACTTC

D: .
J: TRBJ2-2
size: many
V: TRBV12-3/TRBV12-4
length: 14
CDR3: CASSLGGSGGELFF
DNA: TGTGCCAGCAGTTTAGGCGGGTCCGGCGGGGAGCTGTTTTTT

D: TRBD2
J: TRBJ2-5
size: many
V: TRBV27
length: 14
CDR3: CASSRLADQETQYF
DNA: TGTGCCAGCAGTCGACTAGCAGACCAAGAGACCCAGTACTTC

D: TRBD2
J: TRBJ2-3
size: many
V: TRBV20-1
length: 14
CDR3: CSASERGETDTQYF
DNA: TGCAGTGCTAGTGAGCGGGGGGAAACAGATACGCAGTATTTT

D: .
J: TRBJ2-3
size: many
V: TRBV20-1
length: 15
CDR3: CSASRPGGGTDTQYF
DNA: TGCAGTGCTAGCCGGCCGGGGGGCGGCACAGATACGCAGTATTTT

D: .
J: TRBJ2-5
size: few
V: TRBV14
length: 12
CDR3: CASSQVWETQYF
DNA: TGTGCCAGCAGCCAAGTTTGGGAGACCCAGTACTTC

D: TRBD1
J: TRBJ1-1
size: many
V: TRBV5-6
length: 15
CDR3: CASSRPQGAGTEAFF
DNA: TGTGCCAGCAGCAGGCCCCAGGGGGCGGGGACTGAAGCTTTCTTT

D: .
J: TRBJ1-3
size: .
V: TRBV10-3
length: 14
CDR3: CAITSTVQGNTIYF
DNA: TGTGCCATCACTTCGACAGTCCAAGGAAACACCATATATTTT

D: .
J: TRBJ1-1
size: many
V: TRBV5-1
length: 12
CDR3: CASARYDTEAFF
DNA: TGCGCCAGCGCCAGATACGACACTGAAGCTTTCTTT

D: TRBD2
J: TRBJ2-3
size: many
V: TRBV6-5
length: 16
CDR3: CASSQGLALLGDTQYF
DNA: TGTGCCAGCAGCCAAGGACTAGCGTTGTTAGGAGATACGCAGTATTTT

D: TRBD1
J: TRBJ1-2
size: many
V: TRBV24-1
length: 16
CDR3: CATSDAGQGMNYGYTF
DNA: TGTGCCACCAGTGATGCAGGACAGGGGATGAACTATGGCTACACCTTC

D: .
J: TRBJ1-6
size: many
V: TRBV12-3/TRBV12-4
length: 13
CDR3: CASSQSRNSPLNF
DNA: TGTGCCAGCAGTCAGTCGAGGAATTCACCCCTCAACTTT

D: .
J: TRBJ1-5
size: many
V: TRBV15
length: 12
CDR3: CATSPFNQPQHF
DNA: TGTGCCACCAGCCCCTTCAATCAGCCCCAGCATTTT

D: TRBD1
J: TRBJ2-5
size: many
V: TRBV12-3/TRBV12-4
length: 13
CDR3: CASSPGQAETQYF
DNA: TGTGCCAGCAGCCCGGGACAGGCAGAGACCCAGTACTTC

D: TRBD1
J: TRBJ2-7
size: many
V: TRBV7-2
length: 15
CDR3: CASSPQGTGYYEQYF
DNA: TGTGCCAGCAGCCCCCAGGGGACAGGCTACTACGAGCAGTACTTC

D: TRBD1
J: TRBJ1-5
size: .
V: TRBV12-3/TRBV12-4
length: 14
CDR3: CASSKTGVEQPQNF
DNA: TGTGCCAGCAGTAAGACAGGGGTTGAACAGCCCCAGAATTTT

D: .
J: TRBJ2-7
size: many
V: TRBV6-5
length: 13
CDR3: CASRTGTSYEQYF
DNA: TGTGCCAGCAGAACGGGGACATCCTACGAGCAGTACTTC

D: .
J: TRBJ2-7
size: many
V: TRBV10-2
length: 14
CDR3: CASSESPRLYEQYF
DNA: TGCGCCAGCAGTGAGTCACCCAGGCTATACGAGCAGTACTTC

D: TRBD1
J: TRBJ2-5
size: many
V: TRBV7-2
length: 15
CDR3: CASSPTSGQVKTQYF
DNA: TGTGCCAGCAGCCCCACCTCGGGACAGGTGAAGACCCAGTACTTC

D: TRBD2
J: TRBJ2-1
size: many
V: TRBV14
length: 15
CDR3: CASSQVTSGRDEQFF
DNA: TGTGCCAGCAGCCAAGTGACTAGCGGGAGGGATGAGCAGTTCTTC

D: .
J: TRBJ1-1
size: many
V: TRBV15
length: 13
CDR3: CATSRAGNTEAFF
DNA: TGTGCCACCAGCAGAGCTGGGAACACTGAAGCTTTCTTT

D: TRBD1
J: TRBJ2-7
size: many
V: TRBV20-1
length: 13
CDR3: CSPKQGTYYEQYF
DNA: TGCAGTCCGAAACAGGGGACCTACTACGAGCAGTACTTC

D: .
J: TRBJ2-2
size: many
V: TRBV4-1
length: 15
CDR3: CASSQETQTSGELFF
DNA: TGCGCCAGCAGCCAAGAGACCCAAACCTCCGGGGAGCTGTTTTTT

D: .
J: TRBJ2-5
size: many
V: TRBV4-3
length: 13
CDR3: CASSQVEKETQYF
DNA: TGCGCCAGCAGCCAAGTGGAAAAAGAGACCCAGTACTTC

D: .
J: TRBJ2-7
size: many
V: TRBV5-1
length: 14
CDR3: CASSLETGSYEQYF
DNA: TGCGCCAGCAGCTTAGAGACTGGCTCCTACGAGCAGTACTTC

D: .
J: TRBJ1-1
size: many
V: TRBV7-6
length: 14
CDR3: CASSSNGGATEAFF
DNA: TGTGCCAGCAGCTCAAACGGGGGGGCCACTGAAGCTTTCTTT

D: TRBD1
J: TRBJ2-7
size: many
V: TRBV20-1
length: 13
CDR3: CSATGQGVYEQYF
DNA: TGCAGTGCTACGGGACAGGGAGTCTACGAGCAGTACTTC

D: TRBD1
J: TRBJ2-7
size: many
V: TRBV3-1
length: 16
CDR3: CASSQYLDRATYEQYF
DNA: TGTGCCAGCAGCCAATATTTAGACAGGGCGACATACGAGCAGTACTTC

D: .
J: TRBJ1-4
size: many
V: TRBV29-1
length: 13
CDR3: CSVLLSANEKLFF
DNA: TGCAGCGTTTTGCTATCTGCTAATGAAAAACTGTTTTTT

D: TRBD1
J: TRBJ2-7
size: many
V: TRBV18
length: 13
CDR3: CASSPLGTDEQYF
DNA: TGTGCCAGCTCACCATTGGGGACAGACGAGCAGTACTTC

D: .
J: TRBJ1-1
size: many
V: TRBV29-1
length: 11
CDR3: CSAEVGPEAFF
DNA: TGCAGCGCCGAGGTTGGGCCTGAAGCTTTCTTT